This T cell receptor beta chain was recovered during a study of beta chain features in type 1 diabetes. Background on the study: All samples together contributed 100 million to 120 million sorted cells for examination. Findings of the study overall: Moderate yet significant TCRB CDR3 shortening was seen in Type 1 diabetes patients in all four CD4+ subsets. HLA effects on TCRB rearrangement stayed unresolved here.

Reverse transcription of all isolated RNA meant that expressed TCRB transcripts were sequenced. TCRdb's table, derived via immunoSEQ multiplex PCR, lists solely in-frame clones and lacks some. The repertoire consists of approximately 23,000 clones, with roughly three quarters occurring once and the leading ten covering over 2%. Germline CDR1 KGHSH, CDR2 LQKENI. CDR3 size: 17 residues. V shed 3 bases and J 2 bases; nucleotides not matched to a gene: 6. Details on this clone: Its antigen is as yet unknown.

One heparinised draw, averaging around 120 mL, was taken per donor. The clonotype comes from a woman between 40 and 55 years old in good health. The source material was Tregs from blood. J is TRBJ2-6 and V is TRBV18; TRBD1 aligns across 8 bases. The CDR3 loop reads CASSPRTGSPGANVLTF. CDR3 nucleotides: TGTGCCAGCTCACCTCGGACAGGGTCCCCTGGGGCCAACGTCCTGACTTTC.